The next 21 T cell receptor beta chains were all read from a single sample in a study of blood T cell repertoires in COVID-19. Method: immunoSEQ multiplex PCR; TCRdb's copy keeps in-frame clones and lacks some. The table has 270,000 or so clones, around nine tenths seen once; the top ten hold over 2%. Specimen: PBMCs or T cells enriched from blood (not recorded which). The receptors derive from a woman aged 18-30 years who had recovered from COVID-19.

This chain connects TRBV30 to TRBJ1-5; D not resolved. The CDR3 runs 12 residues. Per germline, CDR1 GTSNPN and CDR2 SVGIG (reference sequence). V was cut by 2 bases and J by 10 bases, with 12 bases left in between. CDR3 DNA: TGTGCCTGGAGTAAATCCGCGGGTCCCCAGCATTTT. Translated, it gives CAWSKSAGPQHF.

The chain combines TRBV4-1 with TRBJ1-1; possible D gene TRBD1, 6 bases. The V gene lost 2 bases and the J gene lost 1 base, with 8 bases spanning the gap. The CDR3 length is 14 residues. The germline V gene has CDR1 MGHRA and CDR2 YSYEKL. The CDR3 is CASSQQQGNTEAFF. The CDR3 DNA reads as TGCGCCAGCAGCCAACAACAGGGGAACACTGAAGCTTTCTTT.

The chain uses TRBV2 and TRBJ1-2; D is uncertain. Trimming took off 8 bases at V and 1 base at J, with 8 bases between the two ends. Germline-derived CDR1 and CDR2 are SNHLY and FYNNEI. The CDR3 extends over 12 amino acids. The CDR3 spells CASGSYNYGYTF. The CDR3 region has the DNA TGTGCCAGCGGGAGTTATAACTATGGCTACACCTTC. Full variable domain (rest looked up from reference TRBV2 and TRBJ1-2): EPEVTQTPSHQVTQMGQEVILRCVPISNHLYFYWYRQILGQKVEFLVSFYNNEISEKSEIFDDQFSVERPDGSNFTLKIRSTKLEDSAMYFCASGSYNYGYTFGSGTRLTVV.

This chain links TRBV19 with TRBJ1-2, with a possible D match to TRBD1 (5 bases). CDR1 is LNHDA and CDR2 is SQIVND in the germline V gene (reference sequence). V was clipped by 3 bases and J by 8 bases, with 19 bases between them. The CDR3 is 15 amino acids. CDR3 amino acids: CASSIRQDYKGGYTF. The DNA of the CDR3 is TGTGCCAGTAGTATCCGCCAGGACTATAAGGGGGGCTACACCTTC. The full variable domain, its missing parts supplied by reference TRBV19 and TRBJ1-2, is DGGITQSPKYLFRKEGQNVTLSCEQNLNHDAMYWYRQDPGQGLRLIYYSQIVNDFQKGDIAEGYSVSREKKESFPLTVTSAQKNPTAFYLCASSIRQDYKGGYTFGSGTRLTVV.

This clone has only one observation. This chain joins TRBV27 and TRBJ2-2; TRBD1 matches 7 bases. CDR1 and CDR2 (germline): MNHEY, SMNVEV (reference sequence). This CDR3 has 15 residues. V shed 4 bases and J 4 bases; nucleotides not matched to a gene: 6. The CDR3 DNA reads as TGTGCCAGCAGTTACCAGACAGGGAGCACCGGGGAGCTGTTTTTT. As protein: CASSYQTGSTGELFF.

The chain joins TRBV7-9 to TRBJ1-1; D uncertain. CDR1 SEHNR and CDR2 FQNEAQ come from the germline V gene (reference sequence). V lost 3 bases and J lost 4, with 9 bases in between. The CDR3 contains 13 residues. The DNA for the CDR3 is TGTGCCAGCAGCTTGGTAGGACTCACTGAAGCTTTCTTT. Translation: CASSLVGLTEAFF.

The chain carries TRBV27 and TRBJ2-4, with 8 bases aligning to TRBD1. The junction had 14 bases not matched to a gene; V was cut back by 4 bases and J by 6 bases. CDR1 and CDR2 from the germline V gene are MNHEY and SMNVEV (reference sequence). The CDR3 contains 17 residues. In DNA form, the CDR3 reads TGTGCCAGCAGTTCTGCAACCGGACAGGGAAGTTTAAACATTCAGTACTTC. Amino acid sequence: CASSSATGQGSLNIQYF.

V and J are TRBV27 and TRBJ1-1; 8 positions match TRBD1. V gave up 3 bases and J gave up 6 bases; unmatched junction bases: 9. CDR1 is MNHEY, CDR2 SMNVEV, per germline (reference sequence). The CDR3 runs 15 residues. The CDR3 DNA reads TGTGCCAGCAGTTTCGACCCGACAGGGGCGGCTGAAGCTTTCTTT. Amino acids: CASSFDPTGAAEAFF.

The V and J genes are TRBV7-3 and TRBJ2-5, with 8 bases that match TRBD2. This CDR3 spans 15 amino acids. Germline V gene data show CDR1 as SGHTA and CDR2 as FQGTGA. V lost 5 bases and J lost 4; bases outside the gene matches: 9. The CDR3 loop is CASSRGAGESETQYF. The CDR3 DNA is TGTGCCAGCAGCCGAGGAGCGGGAGAATCAGAGACCCAGTACTTC.

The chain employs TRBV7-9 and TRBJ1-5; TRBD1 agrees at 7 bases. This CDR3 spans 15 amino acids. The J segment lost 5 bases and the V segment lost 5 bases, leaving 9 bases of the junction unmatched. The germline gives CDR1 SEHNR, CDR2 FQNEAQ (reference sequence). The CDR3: CASSPGQIGDQPQHF. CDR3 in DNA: TGTGCCAGCAGCCCGGGACAGATTGGAGATCAGCCCCAGCATTTT.

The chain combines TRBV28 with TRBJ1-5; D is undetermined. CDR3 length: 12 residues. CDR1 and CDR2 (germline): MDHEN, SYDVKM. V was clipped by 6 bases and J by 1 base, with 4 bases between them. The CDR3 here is CASRSSNQPQHF. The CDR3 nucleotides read TGTGCCAGCAGAAGCAGCAATCAGCCCCAGCATTTT. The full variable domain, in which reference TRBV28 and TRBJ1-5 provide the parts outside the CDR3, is DVKVTQSSRYLVKRTGEKVFLECVQDMDHENMFWYRQDPGLGLRLIYFSYDVKMKEKGDIPEGYSVSREKKERFSLILESASTNQTSMYLCASRSSNQPQHFGDGTRLSIL.

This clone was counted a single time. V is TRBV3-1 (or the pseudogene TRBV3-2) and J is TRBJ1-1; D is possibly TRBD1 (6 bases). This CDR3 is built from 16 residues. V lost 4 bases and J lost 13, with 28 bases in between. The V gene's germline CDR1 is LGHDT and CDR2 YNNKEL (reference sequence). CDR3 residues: CASSRTRSSRGQRVFF. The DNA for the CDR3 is TGTGCCAGCAGCCGAACCAGATCAAGCAGGGGCCAAAGAGTTTTCTTT.

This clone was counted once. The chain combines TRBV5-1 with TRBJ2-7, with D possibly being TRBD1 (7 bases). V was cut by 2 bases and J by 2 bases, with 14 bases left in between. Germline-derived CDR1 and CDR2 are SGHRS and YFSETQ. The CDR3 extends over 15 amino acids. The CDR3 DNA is TGCGCCAGCAGCTTAGTCGGGGGACAGACCTACGAGCAGTACTTC. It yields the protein CASSLVGGQTYEQYF.

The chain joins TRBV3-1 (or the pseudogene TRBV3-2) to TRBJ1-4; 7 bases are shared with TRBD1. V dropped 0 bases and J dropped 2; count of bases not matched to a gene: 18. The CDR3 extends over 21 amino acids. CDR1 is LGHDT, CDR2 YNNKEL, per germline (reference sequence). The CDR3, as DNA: TGTGCCAGCAGCCAAGAAAGGAATAGATCGGGACAGAAAATTACTAATGAAAAACTGTTTTTT. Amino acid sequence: CASSQERNRSGQKITNEKLFF.

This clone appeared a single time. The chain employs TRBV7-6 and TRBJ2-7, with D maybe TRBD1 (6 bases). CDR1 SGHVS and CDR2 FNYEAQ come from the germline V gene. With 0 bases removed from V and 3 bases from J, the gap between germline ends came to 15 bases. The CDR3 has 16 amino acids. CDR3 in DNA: TGTGCCAGCAGCTTAGCTGACAGGCGATATCTCTACGAGCAGTACTTC. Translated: CASSLADRRYLYEQYF.

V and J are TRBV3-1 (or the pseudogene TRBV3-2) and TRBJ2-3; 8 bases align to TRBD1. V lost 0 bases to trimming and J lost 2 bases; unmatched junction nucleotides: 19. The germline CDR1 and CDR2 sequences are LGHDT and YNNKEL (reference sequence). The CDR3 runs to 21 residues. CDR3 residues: CASSQDWGQEGLASLTDTQYF. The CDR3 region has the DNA TGTGCCAGCAGCCAAGATTGGGGACAGGAAGGACTGGCCTCCCTCACAGATACGCAGTATTTT.

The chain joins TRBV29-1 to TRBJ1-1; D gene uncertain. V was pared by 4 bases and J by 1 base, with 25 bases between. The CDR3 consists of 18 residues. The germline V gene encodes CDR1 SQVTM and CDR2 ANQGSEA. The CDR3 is CSVGGSVIGRETNTEAFF. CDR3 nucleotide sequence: TGCAGCGTTGGTGGGAGTGTTATCGGTAGGGAAACGAACACTGAAGCTTTCTTT.

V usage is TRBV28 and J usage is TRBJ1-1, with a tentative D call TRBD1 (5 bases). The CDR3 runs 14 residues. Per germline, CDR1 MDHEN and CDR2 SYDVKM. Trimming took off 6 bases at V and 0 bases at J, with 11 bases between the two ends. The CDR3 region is CASSRGTVNTEAFF. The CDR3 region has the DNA TGTGCCAGCAGCCGCGGGACGGTGAACACTGAAGCTTTCTTT.

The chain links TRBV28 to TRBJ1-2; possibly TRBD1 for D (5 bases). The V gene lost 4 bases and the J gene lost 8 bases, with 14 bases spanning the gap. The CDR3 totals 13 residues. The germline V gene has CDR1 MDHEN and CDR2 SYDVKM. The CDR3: CASSYGRGIGYTF. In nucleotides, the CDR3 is TGTGCCAGCAGTTATGGGAGGGGAATAGGCTACACCTTC.

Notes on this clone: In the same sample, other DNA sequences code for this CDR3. The CDR3 here is CASTGGNQPQHF. DNA of the CDR3: TGTGCCAGTACAGGGGGGAATCAGCCCCAGCATTTT. The rearrangement links TRBV19 to TRBJ1-5; 7 bases are a match to TRBD1. The CDR3 consists of 12 residues. Germline-derived CDR1 and CDR2 are LNHDA and SQIVND (reference sequence). J lost 4 bases, V lost 7 bases, and 1 base had no gene match.

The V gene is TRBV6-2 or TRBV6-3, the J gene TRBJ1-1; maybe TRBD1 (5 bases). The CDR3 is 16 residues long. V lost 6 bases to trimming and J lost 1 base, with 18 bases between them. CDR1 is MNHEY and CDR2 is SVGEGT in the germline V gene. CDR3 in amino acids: CASSRNTPQANTEAFF. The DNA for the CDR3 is TGTGCCAGCAGCCGAAACACCCCACAGGCGAACACTGAAGCTTTCTTT.